This entry concerns a single T cell receptor beta chain. The antigen remains unidentified. The data originate from a study of CD8 T cells in Susac syndrome. Roughly 0.45 to 1 ug RNA was reverse transcribed with random hexamers. A single record per CDR3 protein comes from TCRdb applying MiXCR to the immunoSEQ multiplex PCR reads. The sample contains 330,000 or so distinct CDR3 sequences, over 75% of which appear only once. Negative isolation was used for CD8+ and CD4+ T cells, and FACS enrichment was applied to TEMRA cells. CDR1 and CDR2 from the germline V gene are DFQATT and SNEGSKA (reference sequence). Losses at the gene ends were 2 bases for V and 6 bases for J; bases not matched to a gene: 7. This CDR3 comprises 14 residues. Findings and limits, study-wide: It was acknowledged in the study that the number of individuals who were included in its TCR sequencing and HLA analysis was relatively small.

The sequencing input was CD8+ T cells from PBMCs. The source of this sequence is a human donor with multiple sclerosis. The genes are TRBV20-1 and TRBJ2-1; 7 nucleotides line up with TRBD2. In DNA form, the CDR3 reads TGCAGTGCTAGATATCCTATAGCGGGCAATGAGCAGTTCTTC. It codes for CSARYPIAGNEQFF.